The clone carrying this T cell receptor beta chain appeared a few times. Its target is unknown. These data belong to a study of T-cell memory formation after mild COVID-19. Study-wide background: Largely donor-specific sequence clusters came from a couple of donors.

Germline V gives CDR1 DFQATT, CDR2 SNEGSKA (reference sequence). CDR3 length: 13 residues. V lost 6 bases and J lost 2; bases outside the gene matches: 4. 5'RACE primed at constant segments yielded TCR alpha and TCR beta cDNA libraries bearing sample barcodes and UMIs. MiXCR, run by TCRdb on the 5' RACE reads, gives a single entry per CDR3 protein. The sample includes roughly 110,000 distinct CDR3 sequences, around a fifth seen only once; the top ten take approximately 40%. Broader study findings: Among clones contracting day 15 to 85, CD4/CD8 was balanced, whereas later expanders leaned CD4+.

The source is a man between 18 and 35 years old who had mild COVID-19 (a few samples of this study predate the infection). Cell type and time point are not known. The sample was PBMCs or a T cell subset sorted from them (not recorded which). V gene TRBV20-1 combines with J gene TRBJ2-5; TRBD2 agrees at 9 bases. The CDR3 sequence is CSALAGYQETQYF. The CDR3 coding sequence is TGCAGTGCCCTAGCGGGGTATCAAGAGACCCAGTACTTC.